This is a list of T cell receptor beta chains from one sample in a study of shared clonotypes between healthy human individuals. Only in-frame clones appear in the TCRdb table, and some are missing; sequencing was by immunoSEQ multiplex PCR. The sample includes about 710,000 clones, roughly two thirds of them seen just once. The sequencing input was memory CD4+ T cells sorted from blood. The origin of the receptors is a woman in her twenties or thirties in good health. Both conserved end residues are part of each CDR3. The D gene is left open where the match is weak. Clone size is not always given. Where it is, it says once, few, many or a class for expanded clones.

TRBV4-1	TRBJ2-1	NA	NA	CASSQRLTSSYNEQFF	TGCGCCAGCAGCCAGCGATTGACGAGCTCCTACAATGAGCAGTTCTTC
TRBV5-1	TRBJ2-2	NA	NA	CASSTDPQGGELFF	TGCGCCAGCAGCACAGACCCCCAGGGCGGGGAGCTGTTTTTT
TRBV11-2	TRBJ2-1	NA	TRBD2	CASSYTTGTNNEQFF	TGTGCCAGCAGCTATACAACCGGGACTAACAATGAGCAGTTCTTC
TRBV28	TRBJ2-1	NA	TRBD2	CASSLLAGGTYNEQFF	TGTGCCAGCAGTTTACTAGCGGGAGGTACCTACAATGAGCAGTTCTTC
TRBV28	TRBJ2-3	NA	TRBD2	CASSLGGDTQYF	TGTGCCAGCAGTTTGGGGGGGGATACGCAGTATTTT
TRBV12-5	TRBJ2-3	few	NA	CASGLSMTSTSIDTQYF	TGTGCTAGTGGTTTGTCAATGACTAGTACTTCCATAGATACGCAGTATTTT
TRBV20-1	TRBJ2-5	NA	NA	CSASSLEIQYF	TGCAGTGCTAGTTCCCTGGAGATCCAGTACTTC
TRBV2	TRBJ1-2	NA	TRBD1	CASSRQGIANYGYTF	TGTGCCAGCAGTCGACAGGGGATAGCTAACTATGGCTACACCTTC
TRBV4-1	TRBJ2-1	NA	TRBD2	CASSQPIGLAGEGNEQFF	TGCGCCAGCAGCCAACCAATTGGGTTGGCGGGAGAGGGCAATGAGCAGTTCTTC
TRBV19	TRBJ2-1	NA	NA	CASRGGGTPSNEQFF	TGTGCCAGTAGGGGTGGCGGGACCCCATCCAATGAGCAGTTCTTC
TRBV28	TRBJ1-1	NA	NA	CASSPPGGNTEAFF	TGTGCCAGCAGTCCCCCCGGAGGGAACACTGAAGCTTTCTTT
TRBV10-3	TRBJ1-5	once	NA	CAISGRQGGQPQHF	TGTGCCATCAGTGGCCGGCAAGGCGGTCAGCCCCAGCATTTT
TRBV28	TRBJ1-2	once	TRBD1	CASTEGQGGYTF	TGTGCCAGCACAGAAGGACAGGGTGGCTACACCTTC
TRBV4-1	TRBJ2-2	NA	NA	CASSQTGNTGELFF	TGCGCCAGCAGCCAAACAGGAAACACCGGGGAGCTGTTTTTT
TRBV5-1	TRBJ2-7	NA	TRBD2	CASSPVAGASYEQYF	TGCGCCAGCAGCCCCGTAGCGGGGGCTTCCTACGAGCAGTACTTC
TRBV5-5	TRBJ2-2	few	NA	CASSSGRINTGELFF	TGTGCCAGCAGCTCCGGTCGGATTAACACCGGGGAGCTGTTTTTT
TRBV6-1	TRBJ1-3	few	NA	CASRSPSGNTIYF	TGTGCCAGCCGTAGCCCCTCTGGAAACACCATATATTTT
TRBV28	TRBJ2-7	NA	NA	CASSLPSAPYEQYF	TGTGCCAGCAGTTTACCTAGTGCCCCCTACGAGCAGTACTTC
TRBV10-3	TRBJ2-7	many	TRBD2	CAISQGLAGADEQYF	TGTGCCATCAGTCAGGGACTAGCGGGAGCGGATGAGCAGTACTTC
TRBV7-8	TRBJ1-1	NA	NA	CASSLEAGDTEAFF	TGTGCCAGCAGCCTAGAAGCGGGGGACACTGAAGCTTTCTTT
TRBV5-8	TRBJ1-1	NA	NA	CASSLRGSMNTEAFF	TGTGCCAGCAGCTTACGAGGGAGCATGAACACTGAAGCTTTCTTT
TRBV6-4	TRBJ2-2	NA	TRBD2	CASSRSGTRVTGELFF	TGTGCCAGCAGTCGCTCCGGGACTAGGGTTACCGGGGAGCTGTTTTTT
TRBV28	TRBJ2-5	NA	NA	CASSSAGLLQETQYF	TGTGCCAGCAGCTCAGCTGGACTCCTACAAGAGACCCAGTACTTC
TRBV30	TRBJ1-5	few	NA	CAWTLEVKGYQPQHF	TGTGCCTGGACCCTAGAGGTCAAAGGTTATCAGCCCCAGCATTTT
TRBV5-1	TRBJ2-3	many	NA	CASSLGQSYTDTQYF	TGCGCCAGCAGCTTGGGACAGTCATACACAGATACGCAGTATTTT
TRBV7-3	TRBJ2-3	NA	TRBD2	CASGTSGSLADTQYF	TGTGCCAGCGGCACTAGCGGGAGCTTGGCAGATACGCAGTATTTT
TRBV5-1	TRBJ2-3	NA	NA	CASSLEGGFTDTQYF	TGCGCCAGCAGCTTGGAGGGAGGTTTCACAGATACGCAGTATTTT
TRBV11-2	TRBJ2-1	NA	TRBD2	CASSLSDRSSGPFF	TGTGCCAGCAGCTTAAGTGATCGCTCTAGCGGGCCGTTCTTC
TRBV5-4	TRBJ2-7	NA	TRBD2	CASSGGTSSSSYEQYF	TGTGCCAGCAGCGGGGGGACTAGCTCTAGCTCCTACGAGCAGTACTTC
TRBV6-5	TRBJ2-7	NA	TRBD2	CAGSSTTSGSSEQYF	TGTGCCGGCAGTTCCACGACTAGCGGGAGTAGCGAGCAGTACTTC
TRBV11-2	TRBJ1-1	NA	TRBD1	CASSSRRGQGTEAFF	TGTGCCAGCAGCTCCAGGAGAGGACAGGGGACTGAAGCTTTCTTT
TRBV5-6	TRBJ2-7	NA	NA	CASSLFQRNYEQYF	TGTGCCAGCAGCTTGTTCCAGCGGAACTACGAGCAGTACTTC
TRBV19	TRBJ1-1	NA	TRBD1	CASRQGAGAEAFF	TGTGCCAGTAGACAGGGGGCGGGAGCTGAAGCTTTCTTT
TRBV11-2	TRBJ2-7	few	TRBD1	CASSPTGFSYEQYF	TGTGCCAGCAGCCCGACAGGGTTCTCCTACGAGCAGTACTTC
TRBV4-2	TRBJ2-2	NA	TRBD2	CASSQVIAGGSNTGELFF	TGTGCCAGCAGCCAAGTCATAGCGGGAGGCTCGAACACCGGGGAGCTGTTTTTT
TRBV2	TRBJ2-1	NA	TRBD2	CASSQAGGGLAGGNEQFF	TGTGCCAGCAGTCAGGCAGGGGGAGGACTAGCGGGAGGTAATGAGCAGTTCTTC
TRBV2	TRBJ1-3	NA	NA	CASSDRGGGNTIYF	TGTGCCAGCAGTGACAGGGGAGGTGGAAACACCATATATTTT
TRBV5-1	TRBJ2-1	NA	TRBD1	CASSPQGANEQFF	TGCGCCAGCAGCCCGCAGGGGGCGAATGAGCAGTTCTTC
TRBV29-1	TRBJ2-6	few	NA	CSVETGAGANVLTF	TGCAGCGTTGAGACGGGAGCTGGGGCCAACGTCCTGACTTTC
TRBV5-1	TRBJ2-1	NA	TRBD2	CASSVASGSYNEQFF	TGCGCCAGCAGTGTGGCTAGCGGTTCCTACAATGAGCAGTTCTTC
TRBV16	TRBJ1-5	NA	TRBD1	CASRSDRGLKSNQPQHF	TGTGCCAGCAGATCGGACAGGGGGCTTAAGAGCAATCAGCCCCAGCATTTT
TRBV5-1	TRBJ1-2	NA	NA	CASSLDDYGSGYTF	TGCGCCAGCAGCTTGGACGACTATGGTTCTGGCTACACCTTC
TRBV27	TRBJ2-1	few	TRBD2	CASSSGTSGRRDEQFF	TGTGCCAGCAGTTCGGGAACTAGCGGGAGAAGGGATGAGCAGTTCTTC
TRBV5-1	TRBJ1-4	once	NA	CASMSGRPTNEKLFF	TGCGCCAGCATGTCCGGGAGACCAACTAATGAAAAACTGTTTTTT
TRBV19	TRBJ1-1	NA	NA	CASHRRGEAFF	TGTGCCAGTCACAGACGGGGTGAAGCTTTCTTT
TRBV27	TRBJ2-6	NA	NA	CASSLWAVGTPSRGANVLTF	TGTGCCAGCAGTTTATGGGCAGTAGGCACCCCGAGCCGGGGGGCCAACGTCCTGACTTTC
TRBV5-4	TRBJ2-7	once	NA	CASSLLQGSDEQYF	TGTGCCAGCAGCTTATTACAGGGTAGCGACGAGCAGTACTTC